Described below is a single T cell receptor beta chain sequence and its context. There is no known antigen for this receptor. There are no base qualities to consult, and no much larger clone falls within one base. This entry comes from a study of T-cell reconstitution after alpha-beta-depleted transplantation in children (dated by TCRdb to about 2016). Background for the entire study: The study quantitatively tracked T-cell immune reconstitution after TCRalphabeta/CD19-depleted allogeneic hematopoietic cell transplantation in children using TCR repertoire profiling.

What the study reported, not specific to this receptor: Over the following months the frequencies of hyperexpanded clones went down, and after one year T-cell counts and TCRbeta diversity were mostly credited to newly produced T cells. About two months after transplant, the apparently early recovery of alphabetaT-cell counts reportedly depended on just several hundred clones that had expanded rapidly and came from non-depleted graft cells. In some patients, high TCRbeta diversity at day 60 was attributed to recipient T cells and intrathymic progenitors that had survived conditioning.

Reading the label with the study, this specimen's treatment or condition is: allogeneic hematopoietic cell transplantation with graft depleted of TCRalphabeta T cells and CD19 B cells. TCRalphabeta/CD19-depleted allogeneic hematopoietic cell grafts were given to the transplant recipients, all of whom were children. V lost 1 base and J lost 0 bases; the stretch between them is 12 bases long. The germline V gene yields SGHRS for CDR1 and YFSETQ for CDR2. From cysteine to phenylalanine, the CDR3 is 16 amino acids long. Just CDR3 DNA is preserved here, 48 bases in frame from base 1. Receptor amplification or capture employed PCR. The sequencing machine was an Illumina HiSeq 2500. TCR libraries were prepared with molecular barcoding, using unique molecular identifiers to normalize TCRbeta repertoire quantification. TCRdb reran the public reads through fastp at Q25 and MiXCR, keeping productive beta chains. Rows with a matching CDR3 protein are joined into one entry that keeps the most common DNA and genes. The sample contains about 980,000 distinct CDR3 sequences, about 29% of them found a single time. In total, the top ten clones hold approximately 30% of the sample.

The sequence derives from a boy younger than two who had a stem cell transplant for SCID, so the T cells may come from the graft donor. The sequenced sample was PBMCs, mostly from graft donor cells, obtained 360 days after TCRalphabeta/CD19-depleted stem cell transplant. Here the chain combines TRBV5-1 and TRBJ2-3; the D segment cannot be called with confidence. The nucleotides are TGCGCCAGCAGCTTGTTAGCCTTTTCTAGCACAGATACGCAGTATTTT. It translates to CASSLLAFSSTDTQYF.